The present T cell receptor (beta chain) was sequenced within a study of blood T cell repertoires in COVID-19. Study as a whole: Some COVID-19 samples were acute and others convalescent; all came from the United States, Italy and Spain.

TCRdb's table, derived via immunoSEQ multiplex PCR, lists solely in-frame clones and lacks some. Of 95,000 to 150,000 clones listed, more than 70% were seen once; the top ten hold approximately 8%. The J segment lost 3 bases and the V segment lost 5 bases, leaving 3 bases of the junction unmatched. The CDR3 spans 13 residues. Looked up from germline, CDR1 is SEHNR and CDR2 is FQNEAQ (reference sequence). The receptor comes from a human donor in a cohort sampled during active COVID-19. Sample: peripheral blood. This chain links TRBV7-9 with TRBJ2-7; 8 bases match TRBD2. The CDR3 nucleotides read TGTGCCAGCAGCCCCCGGGGGGGCTACGAGCAGTACTTC. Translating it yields CASSPRGGYEQYF.